This passage covers 10 T cell receptor beta chains from one sample sequenced in a study of low-dose radiotherapy and immunotherapy resistance in tumors. Time point indicated: before trial treatment. TRAV- and TRBV-specific primers were used for first-strand cDNA, which covered alpha and beta chains. TCRs were put through approximately 20 PCR cycles of amplification with Phusion. A constant-region primer and the V-primer adapter served as the primer pair. TCRdb re-derived calls from the reads in MiXCR, one entry per CDR3 protein. The sample carries around 99,000 distinct CDR3 sequences, under 9.5% recorded once. The sample here was PBMCs, taken before treatment. These TCRs come from a male donor with prostate cancer.

This clonotype was seen ten or more times. The rearrangement joins TRBV6-5 to TRBJ2-2, with D perhaps TRBD1 or TRBD2 (6 bases each). The CDR3 is 13 amino acids. Germline CDR1 and CDR2: MNHEY and SVGAGI. Trimming removed 8 bases from V and 5 bases from J, with 12 bases in between. CDR3 region: CASARGGTGELFF. For the CDR3, the DNA is TGTGCCAGCGCCCGAGGGGGGACCGGGGAGCTGTTTTTT.

This clonotype has a count of ten or more. The chain carries TRBV6-5 and TRBJ1-6, with TRBD1 matching over 10 bases. V trimming: 6 bases; J trimming: 8 bases; junction bases outside the gene matches: 4. This CDR3 is built from 14 residues. The germline V gene has CDR1 MNHEY and CDR2 SVGAGI. DNA for the CDR3: TGTGCCAGCAGCCCGGGACAGGGGTATTCACCCCTCCACTTT. It specifies CASSPGQGYSPLHF.

Ten or more counts support this clonotype. The rearrangement links TRBV30 to TRBJ2-1, with D tentatively TRBD2 (5 bases). This CDR3 is built from 12 residues. CDR1 is GTSNPN, CDR2 SVGIG, per germline (reference sequence). Trimming left V 2 bases short and J 15 bases short, with 17 bases between. CDR3 in amino acids: CAWSIPAGSMFF. The CDR3 DNA follows: TGTGCCTGGAGTATACCCGCTGGGAGTATGTTCTTC. Complete variable domain (other parts from reference TRBV30 and TRBJ2-1): SQTIHQWPATLVQPVGSPLSLECTVEGTSNPNLYWYRQAAGRGLQLLFYSVGIGQISSEVPQNLSASRPQDRQFILSSKKLLLSDSGFYLCAWSIPAGSMFFGPGTRLTVL.

This clonotype was detected many times. The chain carries TRBV6-4 and TRBJ1-2, with D possibly matching TRBD1 (5 bases). Trimming left V 5 bases short and J 4 bases short, with 17 bases between. CDR1 is MRHNA and CDR2 is SNTAGT in the germline V gene. This CDR3 is built from 15 residues. CDR3 amino acids: CASSQQPGPIYGYTF. The CDR3 DNA follows: TGTGCCAGCAGTCAACAACCGGGACCGATCTATGGCTACACCTTC.

This clonotype occurred many times. This chain links TRBV5-4 with TRBJ2-1, with TRBD2 matching 11 bases. Germline V gene lookup returns CDR1 SGHNT and CDR2 YYREEE (reference sequence). There are 15 residues in the CDR3. V lost 0 bases and J lost 5; bases outside the gene matches: 1. The CDR3 DNA reads as TGTGCCAGCAGCTTGGTTAGCGGGGGGGACAATGAGCAGTTCTTC. It codes for CASSLVSGGDNEQFF.

This clonotype was counted a single time. This probably arose from a read error, given a far larger clone one base away. The chain recombines TRBV7-2 with TRBJ2-7, with a possible D match to TRBD1 (7 bases). There are 16 residues in the CDR3. V dropped 6 bases and J dropped 7 bases, with 25 bases sitting between them. Germline V gene sequence: CDR1 SGHTA, CDR2 FQGNSA. The CDR3 region is CASSFGGKGASNEQYF. The CDR3 nucleotides read TGTGCCAGCAGTTTTGGCGGGAAGGGGGCCAGTAATGAGCAGTACTTC.

With respect to this clonotype: One end of the junction does not line up with germline, which may come from a read error. V gene TRBV6-8 combines with J gene TRBJ1-5, with a weak D call TRBD1 (5 bases). Germline CDR1 MNHGY, CDR2 SAAAGT. The CDR3 sequence is 15 residues long. CDR3 sequence (DNA): TGTGCCAGCAGTCCCCGGCAGGGCAGCAATCATCCCCAGCATTTT. It specifies CASSPRQGSNHPQHF.

Ten or more counts support this clonotype. The chain links TRBV29-1 to TRBJ2-5; 7 bases map to TRBD2. Germline CDR1 is SQVTM and CDR2 is ANQGSEA. With V trimmed by 7 bases and J by 4 bases, 9 bases remained unmatched. The CDR3 sequence is 13 residues long. This chain's CDR3 is CSGGGSGRETQYF. CDR3 coding DNA: TGCAGCGGGGGGGGTTCGGGAAGAGAGACCCAGTACTTC.

This clonotype was seen more than once but under ten times. A read error likely explains this, since a far larger clone differs by one base. The chain employs TRBV28 and TRBJ2-1, with D uncertain. The CDR3 has 13 residues. The V gene lost 6 bases and the J gene lost 10 bases, with 16 bases spanning the gap. The germline V gene encodes CDR1 MDHEN and CDR2 SYDVKM. In nucleotides, the CDR3 is TGTGCCAGCAGCCCAAGAGTTGTCCACGAGCAGTTCTTC. Translation: CASSPRVVHEQFF.

Many counts were recorded for this clonotype. This chain uses TRBV20-1 with TRBJ2-3; D is possibly TRBD2 (5 bases). Germline V lookup: CDR1 DFQATT, CDR2 SNEGSKA (reference sequence). Trimming pared 2 bases from V and 1 base from J, leaving 16 bases between. There are 16 residues in the CDR3. DNA of the CDR3: TGCAGTGCTAGATCACTTAGCGATGGCGGCACAGATACGCAGTATTTT. Encoded protein: CSARSLSDGGTDTQYF.